What follows are 22 T cell receptor beta chains derived from one specimen sequenced in a study of blood T cell repertoires in COVID-19. Profiling relied on immunoSEQ multiplex PCR, and the TCRdb table lists in-frame clones only, not all of them. Of hundreds of thousands of clones listed, approximately 90% were seen once; the top ten hold about 0.24%. The source material was peripheral blood. These receptors came from a woman aged 18-30 years with acute or convalescent COVID-19.

The genes are TRBV9 and TRBJ2-1; TRBD2 aligns across 10 bases. The junction had 14 bases not matched to a gene; V was cut back by 4 bases and J by 10 bases. The CDR3 covers 16 residues. Germline CDR1 and CDR2: SGDLS and YYNGEE. DNA for the CDR3: TGTGCCAGCAGCTTCGGGAGCGGGGGGGTCCTTTTCGAGCAGTTCTTC. This gives the protein CASSFGSGGVLFEQFF.

This clone was picked up many times. The gene calls are TRBV4-3 and TRBJ2-7, with a possible D match to TRBD1 (6 bases). Germline CDR1 LGHNA, CDR2 YSLEER. CDR3 size: 15 residues. Trimming left V 1 base short and J 1 base short, with 11 bases between. CDR3 coding DNA: TGCGCCAGCAGCCAAGGGTACAGGGAGTCCTACGAGCAGTACTTC. Translation: CASSQGYRESYEQYF.

The chain couples TRBV29-1 to TRBJ1-2; 8 bases agree with TRBD1. The CDR3 has 16 residues. In germline, CDR1 is SQVTM, CDR2 ANQGSEA. V shed 0 bases, J shed 4 bases, and the junction held 10 bases outside the gene matches. The CDR3 bases are TGCAGCGTTGAAGATGGACAGGGAGGTTTTAGCTATGGCTACACCTTC. Translating it yields CSVEDGQGGFSYGYTF.

The chain uses TRBV7-9 and TRBJ1-5; 7 bases align to TRBD1. The CDR3 consists of 15 residues. V trimming: 5 bases; J trimming: 7 bases; junction bases outside the gene matches: 11. Germline V gene sequence: CDR1 SEHNR, CDR2 FQNEAQ (reference sequence). CDR3 in DNA: TGTGCCAGCAGCCAGAGGGACAGAAGGGGACAGCCCCAGCATTTT. This translates into CASSQRDRRGQPQHF.

This chain joins TRBV18 and TRBJ2-1; 7 bases are a match to TRBD2. CDR3 size: 15 residues. V shed 2 bases, J shed 1 base, and the junction held 2 bases outside the gene matches. Germline V gene lookup returns CDR1 KGHSH and CDR2 LQKENI. CDR3 sequence reads: CASSPGGGSYNEQFF. For the CDR3, the DNA is TGTGCCAGCTCACCAGGGGGGGGTTCCTACAATGAGCAGTTCTTC.

This clone was observed a few times. V and J are TRBV30 and TRBJ1-6; the D gene is possibly TRBD1 (5 bases). The CDR3 is 14 amino acids. Looked up from germline, CDR1 is GTSNPN and CDR2 is SVGIG (reference sequence). This CDR3 is CALLAGRGNSPLHF. The CDR3 DNA reads as TGTGCTTTATTAGCGGGACGGGGAAATTCACCCCTCCACTTT.

The chain couples TRBV28 to TRBJ1-1; 7 nucleotides agree with TRBD1. This CDR3 is 14 amino acids long. The V gene's germline CDR1 is MDHEN and CDR2 SYDVKM. The junction had 4 bases not matched to a gene; V was cut back by 2 bases and J by 4 bases. CDR3 in amino acids: CASSLNRGRTEAFF. The CDR3 nucleotides read TGTGCCAGCAGTTTAAATAGGGGGCGCACTGAAGCTTTCTTT.

The chain recombines TRBV7-9 with TRBJ2-2, with 7 bases matching TRBD1. This CDR3 is built from 18 residues. With 6 bases clipped from V and 3 bases from J, the junction kept 16 bases outside the gene matches. CDR1 is SEHNR and CDR2 is FQNEAQ in the germline V gene (reference sequence). The DNA of the CDR3 is TGTGCCAGCAGGAAAGAAGGGCGCAGGGACAGAGACACCGGGGAGCTGTTTTTT. Residues: CASRKEGRRDRDTGELFF.

This clone was counted once. The genes are TRBV7-9 and TRBJ1-1, with D possibly TRBD1 on 5 matching bases. The CDR3 spans 14 residues. V lost 5 bases and J lost 5, with 15 bases in between. Germline CDR1 SEHNR, CDR2 FQNEAQ (reference sequence). CDR3 nucleotides: TGTGCCAGCAGCCGGGGGTCTCCGGGGACTGAAGCTTTCTTT. It encodes CASSRGSPGTEAFF.

The chain combines TRBV25-1 with TRBJ2-7; D may be TRBD1 (6 bases). The CDR3 contains 12 residues. Trimming left V 3 bases short and J 9 bases short, with 12 bases between. Germline CDR1 is MGHDK and CDR2 is SYGVNS. The CDR3 DNA is TGTGCCAGCAGTGATAGGGGGATACGGCAGTACTTC. Protein: CASSDRGIRQYF.

The chain is built from TRBV9 and TRBJ2-7; a possible D gene is TRBD1 (7 bases). In germline, CDR1 is SGDLS, CDR2 YYNGEE. The CDR3 has 14 amino acids. Trimming took 0 bases from V and 5 from J, leaving 12 bases between them. CDR3 nucleotide sequence: TGTGCCAGCAGCGTAGAACAGGGGAGGCACGAGCAGTACTTC. Translated, it gives CASSVEQGRHEQYF.

V gene TRBV28 combines with J gene TRBJ1-6, with a tentative D call TRBD1 (6 bases). Deletions cut 6 bases from V and 6 bases from J, with 12 bases between. Germline V gene sequence: CDR1 MDHEN, CDR2 SYDVKM. The CDR3 loop spans 14 amino acids. The CDR3 loop is CASSPTGINSPLHF. The CDR3 coding sequence is TGTGCCAGCAGCCCTACAGGGATTAATTCACCCCTCCACTTT.

The V gene is TRBV4-1, the J gene TRBJ1-4, with D possibly matching TRBD1 (5 bases). Germline CDR1 reads MGHRA; CDR2 reads YSYEKL. V was trimmed by 1 base and J by 8 bases, leaving 14 bases between them. The CDR3 totals 15 residues. Here the CDR3 DNA reads TGCGCCAGCAGCCAAGGGGCAGGGATTGGCGAAAAACTGTTTTTT. This encodes CASSQGAGIGEKLFF.

V is TRBV6-5 and J is TRBJ2-1; 9 bases are shared with TRBD1. Germline trimming cut 6 bases from V and 4 bases from J; bases unmatched to any gene: 7. CDR1 and CDR2 (germline): MNHEY, SVGAGI. The CDR3 contains 15 residues. This CDR3 reads CASSRLGQGYNEQFF. The DNA for the CDR3 is TGTGCCAGCAGCCGTTTGGGACAGGGTTACAATGAGCAGTTCTTC.

About this clone: The sample holds other DNA sequences that translate to the same CDR3. The chain combines TRBV5-1 with TRBJ1-1, with 7 bases matching TRBD1. The CDR3 spans 14 residues. The trim removed 4 bases at V and 0 bases at J, leaving 3 bases unmatched. Per the germline V gene, CDR1 is SGHRS and CDR2 is YFSETQ. The CDR3 region is CASSTDRLNTEAFF. CDR3 nucleotides: TGCGCCAGCAGCACGGACAGGTTGAACACTGAAGCTTTCTTT.

The rearrangement uses TRBV4-1 and TRBJ2-7; tentatively, D is TRBD2 (6 bases). The CDR3 sequence is 15 residues long. V lost 1 base to trimming and J lost 2 bases, with 12 bases between them. Germline V gene lookup returns CDR1 MGHRA and CDR2 YSYEKL. DNA for the CDR3: TGCGCCAGCAGCCAAGTAATAGCGGAGGCCTACGAGCAGTACTTC. Amino acids: CASSQVIAEAYEQYF.

Details on this clone: In the same sample, other DNA sequences code for this CDR3. The rearrangement links TRBV27 to TRBJ1-5, with D possibly TRBD1 on 5 matching bases. V was cut by 3 bases and J by 4 bases, with 13 bases left in between. The CDR3 runs to 15 residues. Germline CDR1 is MNHEY and CDR2 is SMNVEV (reference sequence). Here the CDR3 DNA reads TGTGCCAGCAGTTTTCTAGACAGACTGAATCAGCCCCAGCATTTT. Its translation: CASSFLDRLNQPQHF.

The chain recombines TRBV30 with TRBJ2-2; D is perhaps TRBD1 (5 bases). The germline CDR1 and CDR2 sequences are GTSNPN and SVGIG (reference sequence). The CDR3 spans 16 residues. V lost 0 bases to trimming and J lost 1 base, with 12 bases between them. The CDR3 sequence: CAWSVLSGWNTGELFF. As DNA, the CDR3 is TGTGCCTGGAGTGTACTGTCAGGGTGGAACACCGGGGAGCTGTTTTTT.

V is TRBV30 and J is TRBJ2-3; 7 bases align to TRBD2. V lost 0 bases and J lost 6; bases outside the gene matches: 6. Germline V gives CDR1 GTSNPN, CDR2 SVGIG (reference sequence). The CDR3 is 14 amino acids. CDR3 DNA: TGTGCCTGGAGTGTTGGGGGGGGTGTGGATACGCAGTATTTT. This encodes CAWSVGGGVDTQYF.

The chain carries TRBV5-6 and TRBJ2-3; D is possibly TRBD2 (6 bases). V lost 7 bases, J lost 4 bases, and 10 bases lay in between. Germline CDR1 SGHDT, CDR2 YYEEEE. This CDR3 comprises 12 residues. CDR3 residues: CASWGVADTQYF. As DNA, the CDR3 is TGTGCCAGCTGGGGGGTGGCAGATACGCAGTATTTT. Variable domain in full (rest from reference TRBV5-6 and TRBJ2-3): DAGVTQSPTHLIKTRGQQVTLRCSPKSGHDTVSWYQQALGQGPQFIFQYYEEEERQRGNFPDRFSGHQFPNYSSELNVNALLLGDSALYLCASWGVADTQYFGPGTRLTVL.

The chain links TRBV7-9 to TRBJ2-2, with a weak D call TRBD2 (6 bases). Germline V lookup: CDR1 SEHNR, CDR2 FQNEAQ (reference sequence). Trimming stripped 2 bases from V and 5 bases from J, with 12 bases between. The CDR3 runs 15 residues. The CDR3 DNA reads as TGTGCCAGCAGCTTATCCGGGGGTCGGACCGGGGAGCTGTTTTTT. This sequence encodes CASSLSGGRTGELFF. The variable domain in full, with the rest retrieved from reference TRBV7-9 and TRBJ2-2, is DTGVSQNPRHKITKRGQNVTFRCDPISEHNRLYWYRQTLGQGPEFLTYFQNEAQLEKSRLLSDRFSAERPKGSFSTLEIQRTEQGDSAMYLCASSLSGGRTGELFFGEGSRLTVL.

The chain carries TRBV25-1 and TRBJ1-4; perhaps TRBD1 as D (6 bases). V lost 3 bases and J lost 2, with 10 bases in between. The CDR3 is 15 residues long. Germline values: CDR1 MGHDK, CDR2 SYGVNS. The CDR3 spells CASSEAGATNEKLFF. The CDR3 coding sequence is TGTGCCAGCAGTGAGGCGGGGGCGACTAATGAAAAACTGTTTTTT. Complete variable domain (other parts from reference TRBV25-1 and TRBJ1-4): EADIYQTPRYLVIGTGKKITLECSQTMGHDKMYWYQQDPGMELHLIHYSYGVNSTEKGDLSSESTVSRIRTEHFPLTLESARPSHTSQYLCASSEAGATNEKLFFGSGTQLSVL.